The present entry profiles one TCR beta chain with its context. As yet, its antigen is unknown. Germline values: CDR1 LNHDA, CDR2 SQIVND (reference sequence). The CDR3 contains 16 residues. Trimming cost V 10 bases and J 5 bases; bases outside gene matches: 18. This sample was included in a study of cytomegalovirus exposure and HLA in healthy donors. Study findings and constraints: The authors enumerated roughly 180 TCR beta chains as linked to cytomegalovirus. As immune exposure information, only CMV serostatus was available. One variant, a missense change in DCLRE1C, was linked in a later analysis to TCR beta V- and J-gene trimming.

PCR primers comprised 60 Vbeta and 13 Jbeta primers. Produced via immunoSEQ multiplex PCR; TCRdb's table is partial and in-frame only. The repertoire has 93,000 or so clones, approximately 73% of them found once; the top ten carry 10%. The rearrangement joins TRBV19 to TRBJ2-7, with TRBD1 matching 9 bases. This TCR derives from a woman between 18 and 29 years old in good health and CMV-seropositive. The sequenced material came from PBMCs. This chain's CDR3 is CATQGGTGGFDDEQYF. As DNA, the CDR3 is TGTGCCACCCAAGGGGGAACAGGGGGCTTTGATGACGAGCAGTACTTC.